This T cell receptor (beta chain) was recovered during a study of glioma-infiltrating T cells. The iRepertoire nested amplicon-rescue multiplex PCR amplified TCR alpha and beta CDR3s from RNA. One-step reverse transcription and amplification started from about 100-400 ng of tissue mRNA or PBMC total RNA. TCRdb itself ran the multiplex PCR reads through MiXCR, one entry per CDR3 protein. The data show about 93,000 distinct CDR3 sequences, around 42% seen once. The germline V and J ends were trimmed by 3 bases and 7 bases, with 26 bases remaining between them. This CDR3 comprises 17 residues. In germline, CDR1 is SGDLS, CDR2 YYNGEE. Findings of the study overall: Only very few CDR3 sequences appeared in both tissue and blood. Tissue-blood divergence was below expectation in non-neoplastic patients, above in gliomas.

About this clonotype itself: What it binds is unknown. Just one base apart from a much larger clone, this may be a read error.

Sequenced input: glioma tissue, nonneoplastic brain tissue, or PBMCs (not recorded which). The V gene is TRBV9, the J gene TRBJ2-7, with unresolved D. The TCR sequence derives from a human donor with low-grade glioma or glioblastoma, undergoing nonglioma brain surgery, or in good health (not recorded which). CDR3 region: CASSATLDGRFYNEQYF. In DNA, the CDR3 is TGTGCCAGCAGCGCAACTTTGGACGGCCGATTCTACAATGAGCAGTACTTC.